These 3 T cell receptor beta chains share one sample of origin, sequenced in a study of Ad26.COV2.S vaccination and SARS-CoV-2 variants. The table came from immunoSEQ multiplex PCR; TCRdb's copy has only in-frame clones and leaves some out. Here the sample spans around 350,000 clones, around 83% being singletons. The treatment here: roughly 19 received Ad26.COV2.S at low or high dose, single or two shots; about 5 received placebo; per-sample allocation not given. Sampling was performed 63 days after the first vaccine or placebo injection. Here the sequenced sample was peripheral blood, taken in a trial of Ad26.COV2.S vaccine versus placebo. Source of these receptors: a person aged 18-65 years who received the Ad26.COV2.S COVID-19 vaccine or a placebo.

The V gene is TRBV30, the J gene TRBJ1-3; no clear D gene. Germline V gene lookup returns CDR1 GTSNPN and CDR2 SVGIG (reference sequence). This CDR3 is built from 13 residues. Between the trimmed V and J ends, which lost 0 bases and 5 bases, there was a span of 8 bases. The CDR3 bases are TGTGCCTGGAGTGTAGGCAACCGAAACACCATATATTTT. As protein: CAWSVGNRNTIYF.

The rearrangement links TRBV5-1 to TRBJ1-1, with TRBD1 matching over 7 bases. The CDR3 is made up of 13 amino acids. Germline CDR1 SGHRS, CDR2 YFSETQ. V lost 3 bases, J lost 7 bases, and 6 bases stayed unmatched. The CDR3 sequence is CASSSDRPIEAFF. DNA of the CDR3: TGCGCCAGCAGCTCGGACAGGCCTATTGAAGCTTTCTTT.

Written as DNA, the CDR3 is TGTGCCAGCAGCAAAGGAGACCAGGACAGGGTTTTTTACGAGCAGTACTTC. This translates into CASSKGDQDRVFYEQYF. The rearrangement joins TRBV21-1 to TRBJ2-7; TRBD1, as called in the table, went unchecked against the DNA. TRBV21-1 is marked as a pseudogene. The CDR3 contains 17 residues.